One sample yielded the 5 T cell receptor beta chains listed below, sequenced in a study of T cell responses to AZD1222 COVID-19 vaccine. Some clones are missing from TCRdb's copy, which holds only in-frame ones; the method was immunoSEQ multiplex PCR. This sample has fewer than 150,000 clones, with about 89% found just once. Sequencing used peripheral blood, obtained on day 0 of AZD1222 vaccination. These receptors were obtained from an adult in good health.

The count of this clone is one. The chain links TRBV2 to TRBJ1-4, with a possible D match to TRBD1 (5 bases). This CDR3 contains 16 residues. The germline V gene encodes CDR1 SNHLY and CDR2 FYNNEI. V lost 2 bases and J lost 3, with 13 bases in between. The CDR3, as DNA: TGTGCCAGCAGTGAACGGAGGGGCGCAGCTAATGAAAAACTGTTTTTT. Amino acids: CASSERRGAANEKLFF.

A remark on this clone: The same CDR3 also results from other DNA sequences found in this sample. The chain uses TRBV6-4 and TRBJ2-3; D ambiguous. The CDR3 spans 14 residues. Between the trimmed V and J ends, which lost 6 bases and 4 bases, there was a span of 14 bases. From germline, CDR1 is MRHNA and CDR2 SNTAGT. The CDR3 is CASRGTGSSDTQYF. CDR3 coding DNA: TGTGCCAGCAGGGGAACTGGGTCGTCAGATACGCAGTATTTT.

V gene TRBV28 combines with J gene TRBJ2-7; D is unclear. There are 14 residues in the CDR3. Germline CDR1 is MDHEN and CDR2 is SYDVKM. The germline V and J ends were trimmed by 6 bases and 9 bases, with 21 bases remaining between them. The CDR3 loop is CASSDTRALTWQYF. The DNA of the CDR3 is TGTGCCAGCAGCGACACAAGGGCCCTTACTTGGCAGTACTTC.

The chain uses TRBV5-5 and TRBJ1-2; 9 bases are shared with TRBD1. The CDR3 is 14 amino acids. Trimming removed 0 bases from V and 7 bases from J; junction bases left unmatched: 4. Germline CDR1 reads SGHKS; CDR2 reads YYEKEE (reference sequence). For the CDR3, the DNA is TGTGCCAGCAGCTTGGAGGACAGGGGTTTTGGCTACACCTTC. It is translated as CASSLEDRGFGYTF.

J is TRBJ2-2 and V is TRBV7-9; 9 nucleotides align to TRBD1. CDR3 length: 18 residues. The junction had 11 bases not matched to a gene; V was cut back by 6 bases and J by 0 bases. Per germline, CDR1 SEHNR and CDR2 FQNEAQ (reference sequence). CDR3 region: CASSLFKRDRANTGELFF. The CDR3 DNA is TGTGCCAGCAGTTTGTTTAAGCGGGACAGGGCGAACACCGGGGAGCTGTTTTTT.